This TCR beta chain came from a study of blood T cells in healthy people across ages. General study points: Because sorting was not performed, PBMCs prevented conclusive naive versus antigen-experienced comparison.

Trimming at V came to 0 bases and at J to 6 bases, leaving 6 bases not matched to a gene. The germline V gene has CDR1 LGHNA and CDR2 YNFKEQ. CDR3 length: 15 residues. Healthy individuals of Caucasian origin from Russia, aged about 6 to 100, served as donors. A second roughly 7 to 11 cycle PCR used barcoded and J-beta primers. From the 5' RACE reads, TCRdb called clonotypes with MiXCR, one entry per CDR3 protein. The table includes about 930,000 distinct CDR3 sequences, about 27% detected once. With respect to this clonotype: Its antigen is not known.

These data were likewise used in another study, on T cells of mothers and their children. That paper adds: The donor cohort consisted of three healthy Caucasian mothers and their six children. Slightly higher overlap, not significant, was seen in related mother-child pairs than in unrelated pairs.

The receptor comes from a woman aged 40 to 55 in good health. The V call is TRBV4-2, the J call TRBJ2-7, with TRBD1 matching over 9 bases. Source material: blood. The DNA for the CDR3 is TGTGCCAGCAGCCAAGAACTGGACAGGGGAATCGAGCAGTACTTC. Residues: CASSQELDRGIEQYF.